These 12 T cell receptor beta chains were sequenced from one sample in a study of T-cell memory formation after mild COVID-19. MiXCR was run by TCRdb on the 5' RACE reads, yielding one entry per CDR3 protein. The sample lists roughly 350,000 distinct CDR3 sequences, 21% occurring once. The sample comprised PBMCs or a T cell subset sorted from them (not recorded which). All receptors derive from an adult woman who had mild COVID-19 (a few samples of this study predate the infection). Cell type and time point are not known.

This clonotype was counted a few times. The V call is TRBV11-3, the J call TRBJ2-5; unclear D gene. CDR1 SGHNT and CDR2 YENEEA come from the germline V gene. This CDR3 has 14 residues. V lost 4 bases and J lost 5, with 14 bases in between. Written as DNA, the CDR3 is TGTGCCAGCAGCTCTCGGGCCTCGACGGAGACCCAGTACTTC. This codes for CASSSRASTETQYF.

This clonotype came up many times. The chain links TRBV18 to TRBJ2-3; D uncertain. This CDR3 is 15 amino acids long. Between the trimmed V and J ends, which lost 3 bases and 0 bases, there was a span of 10 bases. CDR1 and CDR2 (germline): KGHSH, LQKENI. The CDR3 sequence: CASSPDFLSTDTQYF. The CDR3 DNA reads as TGTGCCAGCTCACCTGACTTCCTAAGCACAGATACGCAGTATTTT.

This clonotype was seen a few times. The chain has TRBV6-1 and TRBJ2-7; D call uncertain. This CDR3 has 16 residues. Per germline, CDR1 MNHNS and CDR2 SASEGT. V dropped 2 bases and J dropped 0 bases, with 14 bases sitting between them. CDR3 sequence (DNA): TGTGCCAGCAGTGAAAGGGTCAGTCGAAGCTCCTACGAGCAGTACTTC. Translation: CASSERVSRSSYEQYF.

This chain joins TRBV7-2 and TRBJ1-5; 12 bases line up with TRBD1. The CDR3 spans 15 residues. Germline assignment: CDR1 SGHTA and CDR2 FQGNSA. With 5 bases clipped from V and 6 bases from J, the junction kept 5 bases outside the gene matches. The CDR3 coding sequence is TGTGCCAGCAGCCGGGACAGGGGGCTTGGTCAGCCCCAGCATTTT. This translates into CASSRDRGLGQPQHF. The full variable domain, its missing parts supplied by reference TRBV7-2 and TRBJ1-5, is GAGVSQSPSNKVTEKGKDVELRCDPISGHTALYWYRQSLGQGLEFLIYFQGNSAPDKSGLPSDRFSAERTGGSVSTLTIQRTQQEDSAVYLCASSRDRGLGQPQHFGDGTRLSIL.

In this sample, this clonotype turned up once. The V call is TRBV18, the J call TRBJ1-2, with D hard to call. The CDR3 is made up of 15 amino acids. CDR1 KGHSH and CDR2 LQKENI come from the germline V gene. Trimming pared 0 bases from V and 5 bases from J, leaving 13 bases between. The CDR3 here is CASSPPVEAEYGYTF. The CDR3 DNA reads as TGTGCCAGCTCACCACCGGTTGAGGCTGAATATGGCTACACCTTC.

The chain carries TRBV18 and TRBJ2-5; TRBD2 matches 7 bases. The CDR3 runs 14 residues. The germline CDR1 and CDR2 sequences are KGHSH and LQKENI. V trimming: 3 bases; J trimming: 1 base; junction bases outside the gene matches: 2. CDR3 DNA: TGTGCCAGCTCACCTGGGAGGGGCCAAGAGACCCAGTACTTC. It yields the protein CASSPGRGQETQYF.

The gene calls are TRBV18 and TRBJ1-2, with 10 positions matching TRBD1. V lost 7 bases to trimming and J lost 5 bases; unmatched junction nucleotides: 4. The CDR3 totals 13 residues. Per the germline V gene, CDR1 is KGHSH and CDR2 is LQKENI. The CDR3 protein is CASYGTGVYGYTF. The CDR3 DNA sequence: TGTGCCAGCTATGGGACAGGGGTATATGGCTACACCTTC.

V is TRBV7-9 and J is TRBJ2-7; no definite D call. V was cut by 7 bases and J by 2 bases, with 21 bases left in between. CDR1 is SEHNR and CDR2 is FQNEAQ in the germline V gene (reference sequence). There are 16 residues in the CDR3. DNA of the CDR3: TGTGCCAGCATCCCCTCCCTATCCCAGGAGACCTACGAGCAGTACTTC. Translation: CASIPSLSQETYEQYF.

The chain combines TRBV5-6 with TRBJ2-3; TRBD1 aligns across 8 bases. V gave up 4 bases and J gave up 5 bases; unmatched junction bases: 12. The CDR3 covers 16 residues. Germline V gives CDR1 SGHDT, CDR2 YYEEEE. The CDR3 nucleotides are TGTGCCAGCAGCCTTCTGACAGGGGCACTGGGAGATACGCAGTATTTT. Amino acids: CASSLLTGALGDTQYF.

The rearrangement joins TRBV20-1 to TRBJ1-2, with D maybe TRBD1 (6 bases). CDR1 DFQATT and CDR2 SNEGSKA come from the germline V gene (reference sequence). The CDR3 contains 13 residues. Trimming pared 0 bases from V and 3 bases from J, leaving 8 bases between. The CDR3 sequence: CSAREYRDYGYTF. CDR3 coding DNA: TGCAGTGCTAGAGAATACAGGGACTATGGCTACACCTTC.

The V gene is TRBV7-3, the J gene TRBJ2-3, with D possibly matching TRBD2 (5 bases). The CDR3 runs 13 residues. V was clipped by 5 bases and J by 5 bases, with 11 bases between them. CDR1 is SGHTA, CDR2 FQGTGA, per germline. The CDR3 spells CASSPGLGDTQYF. DNA for the CDR3: TGTGCCAGCAGCCCCGGACTGGGAGATACGCAGTATTTT.

The genes are TRBV7-9 and TRBJ2-3; D is possibly TRBD2 (5 bases). The V end lost 0 bases, the J end lost 3 bases, and 10 bases lay between the germline ends. The germline CDR1 and CDR2 sequences are SEHNR and FQNEAQ (reference sequence). The CDR3 runs 15 residues. The CDR3 is CASSLAGVKTDTQYF. CDR3 DNA sequence: TGTGCCAGCAGCTTAGCGGGAGTAAAAACAGATACGCAGTATTTT.